What follows are 32 T cell receptor beta chains derived from one specimen sequenced in a study of T cells in Graves' hyperthyroidism and ophthalmopathy. Amplification targeted TCR beta CDR3 regions from RNA transcripts. TCR CDR3 regions were first amplified by RT-PCR with HTBI primers. TCRdb re-called the multiplex PCR reads through MiXCR, storing one row per CDR3 protein. The sample comprises around 600,000 distinct CDR3 sequences, roughly 15% of which are singletons, and around 13% rests with the top ten. The sequenced sample consisted of blood. All receptors come from a woman between 45 and 60 years old with Graves' ophthalmopathy.

The table lists this clonotype with many counts. A clone one base away is much larger, so this may be a read error. CDR3 in amino acids: CASSLISNQPQHF. Here the CDR3 DNA reads TGTGCCAGCAGTTTAATTAGCAATCAGCCCCAGCATTTT. V and J are TRBV28 and TRBJ1-5; D remains unclear. V lost 2 bases and J 0 bases, leaving 2 bases between the germline ends. This CDR3 spans 13 amino acids. CDR1 and CDR2 from the germline V gene are MDHEN and SYDVKM.

V and J are TRBV5-1 and TRBJ2-5; 8 bases are shared with TRBD2. This CDR3 contains 15 residues. CDR1 is SGHRS, CDR2 YFSETQ, per germline. V shed 1 base, J shed 5 bases, and the junction held 7 bases outside the gene matches. The CDR3 DNA reads as TGCGCCAGCAGCTTGTCTAGCGGGCCCATGGAGACCCAGTACTTC. Residues: CASSLSSGPMETQYF. Using reference TRBV5-1 and TRBJ2-5 for the parts outside the CDR3, the full variable domain is KAGVTQTPRYLIKTRGQQVTLSCSPISGHRSVSWYQQTPGQGLQFLFEYFSETQRNKGNFPGRFSGRQFSNSRSEMNVSTLELGDSALYLCASSLSSGPMETQYFGPGTRLLVL.

This clonotype appeared many times. This sequence joins TRBV5-1 and TRBJ1-1, with a possible D match to TRBD1 (5 bases). CDR1 is SGHRS and CDR2 is YFSETQ in the germline V gene. The CDR3 has 15 amino acids. The V and J ends lost 0 bases and 5 bases respectively, with 14 bases between them. In DNA, the CDR3 is TGCGCCAGCAGCTTGGTGTGGGGGGGAGGAACTGAAGCTTTCTTT. This sequence encodes CASSLVWGGGTEAFF.

V and J are TRBV24-1 and TRBJ2-1, with 14 bases matching TRBD2. The CDR3 totals 15 residues. Unmatched junction bases numbered 2, after V lost 3 bases and J lost 8 bases. Germline CDR1 KGHDR, CDR2 SFDVKD. The CDR3 region is CATSDRLAGGHEQFF. The CDR3 DNA follows: TGTGCCACCAGTGATAGACTAGCGGGAGGGCATGAGCAGTTCTTC.

There are many counts of this clonotype. The chain recombines TRBV3-1 with TRBJ2-1; 8 bases are shared with TRBD1. J was trimmed by 7 bases and V by 1 base; bases with no gene match: 9. The CDR3 sequence is 16 residues long. The germline gives CDR1 LGHDT, CDR2 YNNKEL (reference sequence). The CDR3, as DNA: TGTGCCAGCAGCCAAGTAAGAGACAGGGGTCGAAATGAGCAGTTCTTC. Its protein is CASSQVRDRGRNEQFF.

In the case of this clonotype: An end of the junction differs from the germline gene, which may be a read error. This chain uses TRBV6-1 with TRBJ2-6; D might be TRBD1 (6 bases). The CDR3 runs to 16 residues. The germline V gene has CDR1 MNHNS and CDR2 SASEGT. The CDR3 protein is CASSRTAGAGANALTF. CDR3 sequence (DNA): TGTGCCAGCAGCCGAACGGCAGGGGCTGGGGCCAACGCCCTGACTTTC.

The chain carries TRBV14 and TRBJ1-6; D gene unclear. V was trimmed by 5 bases and J by 0 bases, leaving 11 bases between them. Looked up from germline, CDR1 is SGHDN and CDR2 is FVKESK. The CDR3 covers 16 residues. This CDR3 reads CASSARVSSYNSPLHF. The DNA for the CDR3 is TGTGCCAGCAGCGCCCGGGTGAGCTCCTATAATTCACCCCTCCACTTT.

This clonotype was seen at least ten times. This chain uses TRBV7-2 with TRBJ2-1; weak D call: TRBD1 (8 bases). Germline V lookup: CDR1 SGHTA, CDR2 FQGNSA. Trimming shortened V by 5 bases and J by 6 bases, and 23 bases separated the two germline ends. The CDR3 runs 17 residues. For the CDR3, the DNA is TGTGCCAGCAGCCCCACCCCAGGGACAGGACTAGGCAATGAGCAGTTCTTC. This codes for CASSPTPGTGLGNEQFF.

The gene calls are TRBV29-1 and TRBJ1-5; 7 bases are shared with TRBD1. V dropped 6 bases and J dropped 2; count of bases not matched to a gene: 7. CDR3 length equals 14 residues. Germline V gene data show CDR1 as SQVTM and CDR2 as ANQGSEA. In nucleotides, the CDR3 is TGCAGCGTCTCCTATCAGGGGGGCAATCAGCCCCAGCATTTT. It encodes CSVSYQGGNQPQHF.

A remark on this clonotype: This may come from a read error, since a much larger clone is one base off. The chain carries TRBV3-1 and TRBJ2-7; either TRBD1 or TRBD2 may supply D (5 bases each). V was trimmed by 1 base and J by 5 bases, leaving 15 bases between them. CDR3 size: 15 residues. CDR1 and CDR2 (germline): LGHDT, YNNKEL (reference sequence). This CDR3 is CASSQAGARANEQYF. The CDR3 DNA reads as TGTGCCAGCAGCCAAGCTGGGGCGAGGGCCAACGAGCAGTACTTC.

The sample holds a few counts of this clonotype. The CDR3 DNA is TGTGCCAGCACCAAACTAGCGGCAAACTACGAGCAGTACTTC. It specifies CASTKLAANYEQYF. This sequence joins TRBV6-1 and TRBJ2-7; 8 positions agree with TRBD2. V lost 7 bases, J lost 3 bases, and 8 bases stayed unmatched. This CDR3 has 14 residues. Germline-derived CDR1 and CDR2 are MNHNS and SASEGT.

This chain connects TRBV27 to TRBJ2-7, with D unclear. The V gene's germline CDR1 is MNHEY and CDR2 SMNVEV (reference sequence). The V gene lost 0 bases and the J gene lost 5 bases, with 11 bases spanning the gap. The CDR3 has 14 amino acids. Here the CDR3 DNA reads TGTGCCAGCAGTTTATCGCCAGTTTACAACGAGCAGTACTTC. This gives the protein CASSLSPVYNEQYF.

This clonotype was observed many times. The chain joins TRBV2 to TRBJ1-2; 9 nucleotides line up with TRBD1. CDR3 length: 15 amino acids. The junction had 9 bases not matched to a gene; V was cut back by 6 bases and J by 4 bases. Germline V gene sequence: CDR1 SNHLY, CDR2 FYNNEI. The CDR3 is CASSIHDRGIYGYTF. For the CDR3, the DNA is TGTGCCAGCAGCATCCATGACAGGGGGATCTATGGCTACACCTTC.

This sequence joins TRBV5-6 and TRBJ2-3, with D perhaps TRBD2 (6 bases). From germline, CDR1 is SGHDT and CDR2 YYEEEE. V was cut by 4 bases and J by 8 bases, with 11 bases left in between. The CDR3 runs 12 residues. CDR3 region: CASSPGRGTQYF. The CDR3 region has the DNA TGTGCCAGCAGCCCGGGGCGGGGTACGCAGTATTTT.

The V call is TRBV30, the J call TRBJ2-1; 15 nucleotides align to TRBD2. V gave up 8 bases and J gave up 9 bases; unmatched junction bases: 14. Germline CDR1 GTSNPN, CDR2 SVGIG (reference sequence). The CDR3 spans 16 residues. DNA for the CDR3: TGTGCCAGCAGCACCTGGACTAGCGGGGGGGCGGGTGAGCAGTTCTTC. This encodes CASSTWTSGGAGEQFF.

There are a few counts of this clonotype. V usage is TRBV4-1 and J usage is TRBJ2-1; TRBD2 matches 11 bases. Germline V gives CDR1 MGHRA, CDR2 YSYEKL. CDR3 length equals 15 residues. With 2 bases clipped from V and 6 bases from J, the junction kept 3 bases outside the gene matches. For the CDR3, the DNA is TGCGCCAGCAGCCAAACCGGGACTAGCGGCAATGAGCAGTTCTTC. Protein sequence: CASSQTGTSGNEQFF.

This clonotype was picked up many times. This chain uses TRBV27 with TRBJ1-4; D gene unclear. In germline, CDR1 is MNHEY, CDR2 SMNVEV (reference sequence). The V end was cut by 6 bases, the J end by 0 bases, with 11 bases between. The CDR3 length is 15 residues. In DNA form, the CDR3 reads TGTGCCAGCAGCTCGGACGGAGCAACTAATGAAAAACTGTTTTTT. As protein: CASSSDGATNEKLFF.

This chain links TRBV3-1 with TRBJ1-1; D call uncertain. The CDR3 sequence is 15 residues long. The ends were cut back, 0 bases at V and 2 bases at J, with 10 bases in the middle. Germline V gene data show CDR1 as LGHDT and CDR2 as YNNKEL (reference sequence). CDR3 protein: CASSQDADLNTEAFF. The CDR3 region has the DNA TGTGCCAGCAGCCAAGATGCCGACCTAAACACTGAAGCTTTCTTT.

This clonotype was picked up a small number of times. The chain couples TRBV7-2 to TRBJ2-7; 9 positions match TRBD2. There are 16 residues in the CDR3. The trim removed 3 bases at V and 4 bases at J, leaving 10 bases unmatched. CDR1 SGHTA and CDR2 FQGNSA come from the germline V gene. The CDR3 DNA follows: TGTGCCAGCAGCTTTTTCCTTAGCGGGAGAACATACGAGCAGTACTTC. Amino acids: CASSFFLSGRTYEQYF. Based on the CDR3 plus reference TRBV7-2 and TRBJ2-7, the full variable domain is GAGVSQSPSNKVTEKGKDVELRCDPISGHTALYWYRQSLGQGLEFLIYFQGNSAPDKSGLPSDRFSAERTGGSVSTLTIQRTQQEDSAVYLCASSFFLSGRTYEQYFGPGTRLTVT.

In its sample, this clonotype was seen many times. The chain carries TRBV28 and TRBJ1-5, with D perhaps TRBD1 (5 bases). Trimming took 6 bases from V and 2 from J, leaving 20 bases between them. Germline CDR1 is MDHEN and CDR2 is SYDVKM. The CDR3 covers 17 residues. The DNA of the CDR3 is TGTGCCAGCAGCCACGCAACTAACAGGCGAGGCAATCAGCCCCAGCATTTT. Translating gives CASSHATNRRGNQPQHF.

This clonotype was found many times. The chain uses TRBV12-3 or TRBV12-4 and TRBJ1-5, with unresolved D. Between the trimmed V and J ends, which lost 3 bases and 5 bases, there was a span of 11 bases. The CDR3 consists of 14 residues. This CDR3 reads CASSFDGGHQPQHF. Here the CDR3 DNA reads TGTGCCAGCAGTTTCGACGGTGGCCATCAGCCCCAGCATTTT.

The rearrangement links TRBV20-1 to TRBJ2-2; perhaps TRBD1 as D (6 bases). Trimming pared 6 bases from V and 6 bases from J, leaving 11 bases between. The CDR3 loop spans 12 amino acids. Germline V CDR1 and CDR2: DFQATT, SNEGSKA (reference sequence). The CDR3, as DNA: TGCAGTGCCTCACGACAGGCCGGGGAGCTGTTTTTT. Its protein product is CSASRQAGELFF.

With respect to this clonotype: A much larger clone lies one base from this, so it may be a read error. J is TRBJ1-5 and V is TRBV18, with D unclear. The V gene lost 2 bases and the J gene lost 6 bases, with 8 bases spanning the gap. CDR1 is KGHSH and CDR2 is LQKENI in the germline V gene. The CDR3 totals 13 residues. For the CDR3, the DNA is TGTGCCAGCTCACCAGGGAGAAGTCAGCCCCAGCATTTT. It yields the protein CASSPGRSQPQHF.

In its sample, this clonotype was seen many times. The chain couples TRBV2 to TRBJ1-2; 10 bases fit TRBD1. CDR3 length equals 14 residues. J lost 6 bases, V lost 5 bases, and 6 bases had no gene match. Germline V gene data show CDR1 as SNHLY and CDR2 as FYNNEI. For the CDR3, the DNA is TGTGCCAGCAGTAGGACAGGGGGAGAAAATGGCTACACCTTC. This gives the protein CASSRTGGENGYTF.

V gene TRBV12-3 or TRBV12-4 combines with J gene TRBJ2-3; weak D call: TRBD2 (6 bases). Deletions cut 4 bases from V and 2 bases from J, with 10 bases between. This CDR3 comprises 14 residues. CDR3 coding DNA: TGTGCCAGCAGTTCTAGCGCAGCCACAGATACGCAGTATTTT. This encodes CASSSSAATDTQYF.

The sample holds many counts of this clonotype. The genes are TRBV9 and TRBJ2-5; 10 nucleotides align to TRBD1. Germline CDR1 reads SGDLS; CDR2 reads YYNGEE. The CDR3 sequence is 16 residues long. Trimming at V came to 2 bases and at J to 5 bases, leaving 9 bases not matched to a gene. DNA of the CDR3: TGTGCCAGCAGCGTCTACCGGGACAGGGGATCGGAGACCCAGTACTTC. Translated, it gives CASSVYRDRGSETQYF.

This clonotype was counted a few times. The gene calls are TRBV4-2 and TRBJ2-7; a possible D gene is TRBD2 (6 bases). Trimming removed 3 bases from V and 3 bases from J, with 9 bases in between. The CDR3 consists of 13 residues. Germline CDR1 is LGHNA and CDR2 is YNFKEQ. The CDR3, as DNA: TGTGCCAGCAGCCATGAGACTAGCTACGAGCAGTACTTC. This sequence encodes CASSHETSYEQYF.

This chain joins TRBV7-2 and TRBJ2-6, with D perhaps matching TRBD1 (6 bases). Per the germline V gene, CDR1 is SGHTA and CDR2 is FQGNSA. The ends were cut back, 1 base at V and 4 bases at J, with 14 bases in the middle. The CDR3 loop spans 17 amino acids. CDR3 region: CASSLEGSGAGANVLTF. The CDR3 DNA reads as TGTGCCAGCAGCTTAGAAGGATCAGGGGCCGGGGCCAACGTCCTGACTTTC.

This clonotype has at least ten counts. The rearrangement joins TRBV20-1 to TRBJ2-1; TRBD2 matches at 7 bases. Per the germline V gene, CDR1 is DFQATT and CDR2 is SNEGSKA (reference sequence). This CDR3 has 13 residues. Trimming cost V 2 bases and J 8 bases; bases outside gene matches: 6. In DNA form, the CDR3 reads TGCAGTGCTAGACGGGGAGGGCCCTATGAGCAGTTCTTC. Its protein product is CSARRGGPYEQFF.

V gene TRBV6-1 combines with J gene TRBJ1-1; the D gene is possibly TRBD1 (6 bases). V shed 8 bases and J shed 5 bases, with 18 bases lying between them. The CDR3 length is 14 residues. The germline gives CDR1 MNHNS, CDR2 SASEGT. CDR3 nucleotide sequence: TGTGCCAGCCCCCCAGAACAGGGATATACTGAAGCTTTCTTT. As protein: CASPPEQGYTEAFF.

This clonotype was counted between two and nine times. The V call is TRBV4-3, the J call TRBJ1-5; D gene unclear. The V end was cut by 0 bases, the J end by 7 bases, with 16 bases between. The CDR3 is 16 amino acids. From germline, CDR1 is LGHNA and CDR2 YSLEER. CDR3 loop: CASSQEIGDQYQPQHF. DNA for the CDR3: TGCGCCAGCAGCCAAGAAATCGGCGATCAGTACCAGCCCCAGCATTTT.

This clonotype was counted ten times or more. This sequence joins TRBV18 and TRBJ1-5; 7 bases are a match to TRBD1. This CDR3 has 16 residues. J was trimmed by 0 bases and V by 6 bases; bases with no gene match: 8. CDR1 and CDR2 from the germline V gene are KGHSH and LQKENI. As DNA, the CDR3 is TGTGCCAGCTCCTGGGACAGAAAGAATAGCAATCAGCCCCAGCATTTT. It codes for CASSWDRKNSNQPQHF.